This TCR beta chain was recovered during a study of OX40 agonist ivuxolimab in advanced cancers. Trimming took off 4 bases at V and 1 base at J, with 8 bases between the two ends. The CDR3 has 13 amino acids. CDR1 is SQVTM and CDR2 is ANQGSEA in the germline V gene. TCRdb keeps only in-frame clones here, not all; method: immunoSEQ multiplex PCR. The sample records some 70,000 clones, around 87% being singletons. Study conclusions and caveats: The study found that CD8+ T cells averaged more expanded clones than CD4+. The antigen specificity of the peripheral T cells (those that were expanded) was not determined.

Comment on this clone: The antigen is unknown.

The chain is built from TRBV29-1 and TRBJ1-5; D ambiguous. This clonotype was sampled from an adult with an advanced solid tumor such as melanoma, head and neck, liver or kidney cancer. Here the sequenced sample was CD4+ or CD8+ T cells sorted from blood, taken in a trial of the OX40 agonist ivuxolimab. CDR3 residues: CSVAGQSNQPQHF. CDR3 bases: TGCAGCGTTGCGGGCCAGAGCAATCAGCCCCAGCATTTT. Full variable domain (outside the CDR3, taken from reference TRBV29-1 and TRBJ1-5): SAVISQKPSRDICQRGTSLTIQCQVDSQVTMMFWYRQQPGQSLTLIATANQGSEATYESGFVIDKFPISRPNLTFSTLTVSNMSPEDSSIYLCSVAGQSNQPQHFGDGTRLSIL.